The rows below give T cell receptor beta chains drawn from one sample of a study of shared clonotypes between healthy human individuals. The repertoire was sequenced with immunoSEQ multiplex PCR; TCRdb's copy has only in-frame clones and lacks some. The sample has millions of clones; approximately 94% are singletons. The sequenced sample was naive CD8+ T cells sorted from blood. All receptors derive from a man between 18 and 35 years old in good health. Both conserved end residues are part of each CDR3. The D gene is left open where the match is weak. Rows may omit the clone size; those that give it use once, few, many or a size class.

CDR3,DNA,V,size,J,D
CASSYSPGHPVTEAFF,TGTGCCAGCAGTTACTCGCCGGGACACCCAGTCACTGAAGCTTTCTTT,TRBV6-5,NA,TRBJ1-1,NA
CASSLGSGTGEQYF,TGTGCCAGCAGCTTAGGTTCTGGGACGGGAGAGCAGTACTTC,TRBV7-9,NA,TRBJ2-7,NA
CASSYRDRDNQPQHF,TGTGCCAGCAGTTACCGGGACAGGGACAATCAGCCCCAGCATTTT,TRBV6-6,NA,TRBJ1-5,TRBD1
CASSLIGGDTEAFF,TGTGCCAGCAGTTTAATTGGGGGGGACACTGAAGCTTTCTTT,TRBV27,NA,TRBJ1-1,NA
CASRRDSTDTQYF,TGTGCCAGCAGAAGGGACAGCACAGATACGCAGTATTTT,TRBV6-5,NA,TRBJ2-3,NA
CAISEDNLGQPQHF,TGTGCCATCAGTGAAGACAATTTGGGTCAGCCCCAGCATTTT,TRBV10-3,NA,TRBJ1-5,NA
CASSLYSGPYNEQFF,TGTGCCAGCAGCTTATACAGCGGACCCTACAATGAGCAGTTCTTC,TRBV11-2,NA,TRBJ2-1,NA
CASSRYSSYNSPLHF,TGTGCCAGCAGTCGGTACAGCTCCTATAATTCACCCCTCCACTTT,TRBV6-5,NA,TRBJ1-6,NA
CASSFGTGHNEQFF,TGTGCCAGCTCCTTTGGGACAGGGCACAATGAGCAGTTCTTC,TRBV27,NA,TRBJ2-1,TRBD1
CASSSLEESDTQYF,TGTGCCAGCAGCTCCCTTGAGGAGTCAGATACGCAGTATTTT,TRBV7-9,once,TRBJ2-3,NA
CASSLASGGPSYEQYF,TGTGCCAGCAGCCTGGCCAGCGGGGGGCCCTCCTACGAGCAGTACTTC,TRBV7-6,NA,TRBJ2-7,TRBD2
CASRSPGNSPLHF,TGTGCCAGCAGATCCCCCGGAAATTCACCCCTCCACTTT,TRBV7-9,once,TRBJ1-6,NA
CASSEHADRTDTQYF,TGTGCCAGCAGTGAACATGCGGACCGCACAGATACGCAGTATTTT,TRBV2,NA,TRBJ2-3,NA
CASSETGGYEQFF,TGTGCCAGCAGCGAGACAGGGGGATATGAGCAGTTCTTC,TRBV13,NA,TRBJ2-1,TRBD1
CASSNGQVTEAFF,TGTGCCAGCAGCAACGGACAGGTCACTGAAGCTTTCTTT,TRBV6-5,NA,TRBJ1-1,TRBD1
CASSWGQGSSYEQYF,TGTGCCAGCAGCTGGGGGCAGGGGAGCTCCTACGAGCAGTACTTC,TRBV5-4,NA,TRBJ2-7,NA
CASSYSISEYTDTQYF,TGTGCCAGCAGTTACTCGATTTCAGAATACACAGATACGCAGTATTTT,TRBV6-6,once,TRBJ2-3,NA
CASRSSTGEEGEKLFF,TGTGCCAGCAGATCTTCAACAGGGGAGGAAGGTGAAAAACTGTTTTTT,TRBV5-4,NA,TRBJ1-4,TRBD1
CASSPSGGLIAYEQYF,TGTGCCAGCAGCCCCAGTGGAGGACTAATCGCCTACGAGCAGTACTTC,TRBV27,NA,TRBJ2-7,NA
CASSYSGDLSYEQYF,TGTGCCAGCAGTTACTCAGGCGACCTCTCCTACGAGCAGTACTTC,TRBV6-5,NA,TRBJ2-7,NA
CASSFRGSELEYF,TGCGCCAGCAGCTTTAGAGGTTCGGAGTTGGAGTACTTC,TRBV5-1,once,TRBJ2-7,NA
CASSSGGLVYEQYF,TGTGCCAGCAGCAGCGGGGGGCTAGTCTACGAGCAGTACTTC,TRBV5-4,NA,TRBJ2-7,TRBD2
CASSLGAENQPQHF,TGTGCCAGCAGCTTAGGGGCAGAGAATCAGCCCCAGCATTTT,TRBV11-2,NA,TRBJ1-5,NA
CASSRRQDYYEQYF,TGTGCCAGTAGTCGAAGACAGGATTACTACGAGCAGTACTTC,TRBV19,once,TRBJ2-7,NA
CASSYLPPGQETQYF,TGTGCCAGCAGTTACCTTCCACCAGGCCAAGAGACCCAGTACTTC,TRBV6-6,NA,TRBJ2-5,NA
CASSQDYTSGNTIYF,TGCGCCAGCAGCCAAGATTATACCTCTGGAAACACCATATATTTT,TRBV4-1,NA,TRBJ1-3,NA
CASSQAPTRQHPYEQYF,TGTGCCAGCAGTCAAGCCCCTACCCGCCAGCACCCCTACGAGCAGTACTTC,TRBV6-1,NA,TRBJ2-7,NA
CASSEAEVGEGYGYTF,TGTGCCAGCAGTGAGGCCGAAGTGGGCGAGGGATATGGCTACACCTTC,TRBV2,NA,TRBJ1-2,NA
CASSYGLATDEQYF,TGTGCCAGCAGTTACGGGCTAGCGACGGACGAGCAGTACTTC,TRBV6-5,NA,TRBJ2-7,NA
CASSQAGESPLHF,TGTGCCAGCAGCCAAGCAGGGGAATCACCCCTCCACTTT,TRBV4-2,NA,TRBJ1-6,NA
CASTPGGSINEKLFF,TGTGCCAGCACCCCTGGGGGGTCTATTAATGAAAAACTGTTTTTT,TRBV6-1,NA,TRBJ1-4,NA
CASSSFASGSYEQYF,TGTGCCAGCAGTTCATTTGCTAGCGGGAGTTACGAGCAGTACTTC,TRBV7-9,NA,TRBJ2-7,TRBD2
CASSLGPTEAFF,TGTGCCAGCAGCTTGGGTCCCACTGAAGCTTTCTTT,TRBV5-7,NA,TRBJ1-1,NA
CSVELAGASTDTQYF,TGCAGCGTTGAATTAGCGGGGGCTAGCACAGATACGCAGTATTTT,TRBV29-1,NA,TRBJ2-3,TRBD2
CASSSGQGYIQYF,TGTGCCAGCAGCTCGGGACAGGGATACATTCAGTACTTC,TRBV7-9,NA,TRBJ2-4,TRBD1
CASSLGAGENTGELFF,TGTGCCAGCAGCTTAGGCGCAGGGGAGAACACCGGGGAGCTGTTTTTT,TRBV11-3,NA,TRBJ2-2,NA
CASSEFGGAEQFF,TGCGCCAGCAGTGAATTTGGGGGGGCCGAGCAGTTCTTC,TRBV10-2,NA,TRBJ2-1,NA
CASSELGYYGYTF,TGTGCCAGCAGTGAATTGGGTTACTATGGCTACACCTTC,TRBV6-1,NA,TRBJ1-2,NA
CASSRPGLSADGYTF,TGTGCCAGCAGCCGACCGGGGTTAAGTGCCGATGGCTACACCTTC,TRBV6-1,NA,TRBJ1-2,NA
CASSPDLDADTQYF,TGTGCCAGCAGTCCCGACTTAGACGCAGATACGCAGTATTTT,TRBV27,NA,TRBJ2-3,NA